The T cell receptor (beta chain) under discussion was sequenced for a study of T-cell memory formation after mild COVID-19 (dated by TCRdb to about 2021). A note on the overall study: Most TCR sequence clusters were specific to one of the two donors. Two young, previously healthy adult volunteers, one female and one male, were included in the cohort. In a couple of donors, T-cell clones that expanded and contracted after mild COVID-19 were tracked by sequencing TCRalpha and TCRbeta repertoires over time. General study outcomes and caveats: Whether the second-wave clones peaking on day 37 were SARS-CoV-2 specific was not confirmed. From day 15 to 85, contracting clones showed balanced CD4/CD8 phenotypes, whereas a second wave of clones that expanded from day 15 to 37 leaned towards CD4+. Some responding clones were detected in pre-infection memory, which suggested that pre-existing cross-reactive memory T cells had joined the SARS-CoV-2 response. Contracting CD4+ clones turned up mainly in the CM and EM memory subsets, whereas EMRA was where CD8+ clones were enriched. Only a couple of mild cases were covered in the study, and larger cohorts including severe cases with pre-infection samples were considered necessary.

Comments on this clonotype: Its target antigen remains unknown. Qualities for individual bases were not recorded, and no much larger clone is one base off.

Its CDR3 holds 15 amino acids, cysteine through phenylalanine. The entry retains the CDR3 DNA only, 45 bases that are in frame from base 1. Per the germline V gene, SGHRS is the CDR1 and YFSETQ is the CDR2. V loses 4 bases of germline sequence and J loses 0 bases, and the interval between the two ends is 12 bases. Sequencing took place on an Illumina NovaSeq 6000. Using 5'RACE with constant-segment primers, TCRalpha and TCRbeta cDNA libraries were constructed, with sample barcodes and unique molecular identifiers added in the process. RNA was extracted from every sample with Trizol reagent. Library amplification was performed in two PCR steps, and a second sample barcode and Illumina TruSeq adapters were introduced in the second step. The libraries were sequenced on an Illumina NovaSeq using 2 x 150 bp paired-end reads. On the authors' methods: With migec v1.2.7, reads were demultiplexed and then collapsed into UMI-guided consensus sequences. Using mixcr v2.1.11, UMI consensuses were aligned to TRA and TRB V and J templates and then assembled into clonotypes. Expanded or contracted clonotypes were those called significant by both edgeR and NoisET, with noise models trained on biological replicates. For edgeR calls, a false discovery rate-adjusted p below 0.01 and a log2 fold-change threshold of 1 were applied. PCA with hierarchical clustering of max-normalized trajectories of the 1000 most abundant clonotypes was used as exploratory dynamics analysis. The CD4 or CD8 phenotype of responding clones was assigned using the separately sequenced CD4+ and CD8+ repertoires. TCRdb's own reprocessing of the public reads used fastp at Q25 and MiXCR and kept productive beta chains. Every CDR3 protein is listed once, alongside the most common genes and DNA of its rows. The V and J calls and clone size come from TCRdb's table, not from the authors' own analysis. The sample contains about 160,000 distinct CDR3 sequences, roughly 28% of them found a single time. Around 13% of the sample is taken by the ten largest.

Ficoll-Paque density gradient centrifugation was the method used to isolate PBMCs. The origin of this receptor is an adult woman who had mild COVID-19 (a few samples of this study predate the infection). The sample titles of this study are shuffled in the database, so cell type and time point are left out; the donor was told from shared clones. The chain was built from TRBV5-1 and TRBJ2-3; there is no confident call for the D gene. Sequenced sample: PBMCs or a T cell subset sorted from them (not recorded which). The CDR3 has the sequence CASSPGPLSTDTQYF. The DNA sequence is given as TGCGCCAGCAGCCCCGGCCCGTTGAGCACAGATACGCAGTATTTT. Full variable domain (CDR3 extended with the reference TRBV5-1 and TRBJ2-3 proteins): KAGVTQTPRYLIKTRGQQVTLSCSPISGHRSVSWYQQTPGQGLQFLFEYFSETQRNKGNFPGRFSGRQFSNSRSEMNVSTLELGDSALYLCASSPGPLSTDTQYFGPGTRLTVL.